The 12 T cell receptor beta chains presented below share a single source sample, sequenced in a study of response to subunit inactivated influenza vaccine. Each CDR3 protein gets one entry after TCRdb re-called the RT-PCR reads with MiXCR. The table records fewer than 650,000 distinct CDR3 sequences, 10% to 15% of them present only once. The material sequenced was PBMCs from blood, taken roughly 47 days after vaccination. The receptor source for this set is a man in his fifties who received an inactivated influenza vaccine.

The chain combines TRBV5-6 with TRBJ2-3, with 9 bases that match TRBD2. Germline V gene sequence: CDR1 SGHDT, CDR2 YYEEEE. The CDR3 consists of 18 residues. V trimming: 2 bases; J trimming: 4 bases; junction bases outside the gene matches: 14. The CDR3 DNA sequence: TGTGCCAGCAGCTTAGCGGGAGGTGCCGGGGGGGCGGCAGATACGCAGTATTTT. Translation gives CASSLAGGAGGAADTQYF.

The V call is TRBV11-2, the J call TRBJ2-3, with 9 bases fitting TRBD2. The V and J ends lost 3 bases and 6 bases, in that order; junction bases with no gene match: 7. The CDR3 extends over 15 amino acids. The germline CDR1 and CDR2 sequences are SGHAT and FQNNGV. CDR3 residues: CASSFESGGRDTQYF. Written as DNA, the CDR3 is TGTGCCAGCAGCTTTGAGAGCGGGGGGCGGGATACGCAGTATTTT.

This clonotype was counted a few times. The V call is TRBV24-1, the J call TRBJ2-1, with D possibly TRBD1 on 6 matching bases. The CDR3 length is 14 residues. The V and J ends lost 9 bases and 3 bases respectively, with 14 bases between them. The germline V gene has CDR1 KGHDR and CDR2 SFDVKD. CDR3 amino acids: CATSGARIYNEQFF. The CDR3 DNA is TGTGCCACCTCAGGGGCGCGAATCTACAATGAGCAGTTCTTC.

The chain joins TRBV4-1 to TRBJ2-3, with TRBD2 matching over 9 bases. V was clipped by 4 bases and J by 0 bases; unmatched bases: 5. This CDR3 region has 16 residues. Per germline, CDR1 MGHRA and CDR2 YSYEKL. In DNA, the CDR3 is TGCGCCAGCAGCCGCGGGACTAGCTATAGCACAGATACGCAGTATTTT. Residues: CASSRGTSYSTDTQYF.

This chain connects TRBV6-2 or TRBV6-3 to TRBJ2-7; 7 nucleotides align to TRBD2. The CDR3 extends over 16 amino acids. Unmatched junction bases numbered 19, after V lost 8 bases and J lost 6 bases. From germline, CDR1 is MNHEY and CDR2 SVGEGT. As DNA, the CDR3 is TGTGCCAGCTGCGGACCCAATAACCCGGGAGGCTCCGAGCAGTACTTC. Translated, it gives CASCGPNNPGGSEQYF.

This clonotype was detected only a few times. The chain employs TRBV5-1 and TRBJ1-4; tentative D call: TRBD1 (6 bases). Germline V gene data show CDR1 as SGHRS and CDR2 as YFSETQ. Trimming took 0 bases from V and 0 from J, leaving 9 bases between them. There are 16 residues in the CDR3. In DNA form, the CDR3 reads TGCGCCAGCAGCTTGGCGGGGGGCGCAACTAATGAAAAACTGTTTTTT. Encoded protein: CASSLAGGATNEKLFF.

This clonotype was counted ten times or more. V gene TRBV5-6 combines with J gene TRBJ2-6; D is ambiguous. The length of the CDR3 is 14 residues. Deletions cut 2 bases from V and 3 bases from J, with 6 bases between. Germline V gene data show CDR1 as SGHDT and CDR2 as YYEEEE. CDR3 amino acids: CASSFIGGANVLTF. CDR3 sequence (DNA): TGTGCCAGCAGCTTTATAGGTGGGGCCAACGTCCTGACTTTC.

The genes are TRBV9 and TRBJ1-1; no clear D. CDR1 is SGDLS, CDR2 YYNGEE, per germline. V dropped 1 base and J dropped 0 bases, with 4 bases sitting between them. The CDR3 extends over 13 amino acids. The CDR3 here is CASSVQVNTEAFF. CDR3 DNA: TGTGCCAGCAGCGTACAGGTGAACACTGAAGCTTTCTTT.

This clonotype was counted between two and nine times. This rearrangement joins TRBV24-1 to TRBJ1-2, with 7 bases that match TRBD1. Germline values: CDR1 KGHDR, CDR2 SFDVKD. V shed 2 bases, J shed 9 bases, and the junction held 2 bases outside the gene matches. The length of the CDR3 is 12 residues. As DNA, the CDR3 is TGTGCCACCAGTGATTGGACAGGAAGCTACACCTTC. Protein sequence: CATSDWTGSYTF.

The chain couples TRBV20-1 to TRBJ2-5; no clear D gene. Germline lookup yields CDR1 DFQATT and CDR2 SNEGSKA (reference sequence). V shed 0 bases and J shed 3 bases, with 11 bases lying between them. The length of the CDR3 is 14 residues. The CDR3: CSARDPGRKETQYF. The CDR3 region has the DNA TGCAGTGCTAGAGATCCGGGCAGAAAAGAGACCCAGTACTTC.

This clonotype has only a few counts. This sequence joins TRBV6-2 or TRBV6-3 and TRBJ2-7; 7 bases fit TRBD1. Germline CDR1 and CDR2: MNHEY and SVGEGT. Trimming at V came to 6 bases and at J to 0 bases, leaving 14 bases not matched to a gene. This CDR3 comprises 17 residues. CDR3 amino acids: CASSPRKGGLSSYEQYF. The CDR3 DNA reads TGTGCCAGCAGCCCACGGAAAGGGGGCCTAAGCTCCTACGAGCAGTACTTC.

J is TRBJ2-3 and V is TRBV29-1; the D is unclear. In germline, CDR1 is SQVTM, CDR2 ANQGSEA. The CDR3 spans 12 residues. Trimming left V 5 bases short and J 1 base short, with 7 bases between. The CDR3 DNA follows: TGCAGCGTTCCGTGGCGCACAGATACGCAGTATTTT. It encodes CSVPWRTDTQYF.